This T cell receptor (beta chain) was recorded in a study of blood T cells in healthy people across ages. Study-wide findings and caveats: Long-lived donors carried more naive CD4+ cells and greater diversity than aged donors.

This clonotype was seen more than once but under ten times. Its antigen is unidentified. The second PCR ran about 6 to 11 cycles with a sample-barcoded 5' primer and J-beta primers. Carrying 12 random nucleotides, a template-switch adaptor labeled each individual cDNA molecule. Each CDR3 protein is one row after TCRdb ran MiXCR on the 5' RACE reads. Of about 1.1 million distinct CDR3 sequences listed, about two fifths are singletons. Source material: blood. This receptor was obtained from a man younger than 30 in good health.

The CDR3 sequence is CASSKSWGNEQFF. The CDR3 bases are TGTGCCAGCAGCAAAAGCTGGGGGAATGAGCAGTTCTTC. The rearrangement joins TRBV3-1 to TRBJ2-1; D could derive from TRBD1 or TRBD2 (5 bases each). The CDR3 spans 13 residues. V lost 5 bases and J 7 bases, leaving 12 bases between the germline ends. Germline V gene data show CDR1 as LGHDT and CDR2 as YNNKEL (reference sequence).